These 14 T cell receptor beta chains were all obtained from the same sample, sequenced in a study of blood T cell repertoires in COVID-19. Profiled with immunoSEQ multiplex PCR; TCRdb holds only in-frame clones, not every one. The sample records approximately 360,000 clones, nearly 90% being singletons. The sequenced sample consisted of peripheral blood. These receptors originate from a man aged 18 to 35 with active or convalescent COVID-19.

The chain has TRBV19 and TRBJ1-5; perhaps TRBD1 as D (5 bases). Germline lookup yields CDR1 LNHDA and CDR2 SQIVND (reference sequence). The CDR3 runs to 12 residues. Trimming removed 6 bases at V and 6 bases at J, with 9 bases between. CDR3 protein: CASRVGAQPQHF. Written as DNA, the CDR3 is TGTGCCAGTAGAGTAGGGGCTCAGCCCCAGCATTTT.

This chain uses TRBV15 with TRBJ1-3; unclear D gene. V shed 0 bases and J shed 0 bases, with 9 bases lying between them. The CDR3 is 16 residues long. Germline V CDR1 and CDR2: LNHNV, YYDKDF (reference sequence). The CDR3 sequence is CATSRDLELSGNTIYF. Here the CDR3 DNA reads TGTGCCACCAGCAGAGATCTGGAGCTCTCTGGAAACACCATATATTTT.

This clone has just a few counts. At the DNA level, this CDR3 is encoded by other sequences in the same sample as well. The CDR3 coding sequence is TGTGCCAGCAGCTCGCAAGGGGGCGGTGAAAAACTGTTTTTT. This gives the protein CASSSQGGGEKLFF. The chain couples TRBV7-9 to TRBJ1-4, with 7 bases that match TRBD1. This CDR3 has 14 amino acids. With 4 bases clipped from V and 7 bases from J, the junction kept 6 bases outside the gene matches. Germline-derived CDR1 and CDR2 are SEHNR and FQNEAQ (reference sequence).

This chain links TRBV6-1 with TRBJ1-3; D remains ambiguous. Looked up from germline, CDR1 is MNHNS and CDR2 is SASEGT. CDR3 length: 16 amino acids. With 1 base removed from V and 0 bases from J, the gap between germline ends came to 10 bases. The CDR3 loop is CASSEVSPYSGNTIYF. The CDR3 DNA follows: TGTGCCAGCAGTGAAGTATCCCCTTACTCTGGAAACACCATATATTTT.

The chain has TRBV7-2 and TRBJ2-1, with 13 bases lining up with TRBD2. J was trimmed by 8 bases and V by 5 bases; bases with no gene match: 9. From germline, CDR1 is SGHTA and CDR2 FQGNSA. The CDR3 is 16 amino acids. Written as DNA, the CDR3 is TGTGCCAGCAGCAAAACCGGGACTAGCGGGGCCTATGAGCAGTTCTTC. Its translation: CASSKTGTSGAYEQFF.

The chain joins TRBV4-1 to TRBJ2-7; D may be TRBD1 (6 bases). This CDR3 spans 17 amino acids. The V end was cut by 0 bases, the J end by 4 bases, with 19 bases between. In germline, CDR1 is MGHRA, CDR2 YSYEKL. CDR3 protein: CASSQDRETGSYYEQYF. CDR3 bases: TGCGCCAGCAGCCAAGATCGAGAGACAGGATCCTATTACGAGCAGTACTTC.

The V call is TRBV2, the J call TRBJ2-1; 8 bases fit TRBD1. The CDR3 covers 16 residues. The germline V gene has CDR1 SNHLY and CDR2 FYNNEI. With V trimmed by 8 bases and J by 0 bases, 9 bases remained unmatched. The CDR3 sequence: CASRRPDRVSYNEQFF. The CDR3 nucleotides read TGTGCCAGCCGACGCCCGGACAGGGTCTCCTACAATGAGCAGTTCTTC.

The chain couples TRBV5-5 to TRBJ1-5, with D tentatively TRBD1 (5 bases). This CDR3 has 17 amino acids. Trimming pared 0 bases from V and 5 bases from J, leaving 18 bases between. Per the germline V gene, CDR1 is SGHKS and CDR2 is YYEKEE (reference sequence). The CDR3 coding sequence is TGTGCCAGCAGCTTGGTAATTTCGGGGGACTTTGATCAGCCCCAGCATTTT. Its protein product is CASSLVISGDFDQPQHF. The complete variable domain, with remaining parts taken from reference TRBV5-5 and TRBJ1-5, reads DAGVTQSPTHLIKTRGQQVTLRCSPISGHKSVSWYQQVLGQGPQFIFQYYEKEERGRGNFPDRFSARQFPNYSSELNVNALLLGDSALYLCASSLVISGDFDQPQHFGDGTRLSIL.

This CDR3 is CASSLSSYEQYF. The CDR3 DNA is TGTGCCAGCAGCCTAAGCTCCTACGAGCAGTACTTC. The chain uses TRBV7-2 and TRBJ2-7; D is uncertain. The CDR3 is 12 amino acids. The V end lost 5 bases, the J end lost 0 bases, and 5 bases lay between the germline ends. Germline assignment: CDR1 SGHTA and CDR2 FQGNSA.

V and J are TRBV19 and TRBJ2-5; 14 bases match TRBD2. The CDR3 is 19 amino acids. The J segment lost 3 bases and the V segment lost 5 bases, leaving 14 bases of the junction unmatched. CDR1 is LNHDA, CDR2 SQIVND, per germline (reference sequence). The CDR3 DNA reads TGTGCCAGTAGTTACCCTTCGACTAGCGGGAGGGCCTTGGAAGAGACCCAGTACTTC. Protein: CASSYPSTSGRALEETQYF.

The chain uses TRBV15 and TRBJ1-4, with D uncertain. The CDR3 extends over 15 amino acids. Germline V CDR1 and CDR2: LNHNV, YYDKDF (reference sequence). Trimming left V 5 bases short and J 8 bases short, with 18 bases between. CDR3 residues: CATSSRSLPEEKLFF. CDR3 in DNA: TGTGCCACCAGCTCCCGATCGCTCCCGGAGGAAAAACTGTTTTTT.

The genes are TRBV6-6 and TRBJ2-1, with D perhaps matching TRBD2 (7 bases). This CDR3 region has 15 residues. V was pared by 5 bases and J by 13 bases, with 24 bases between. Per the germline V gene, CDR1 is MNHNY and CDR2 is SVGAGI (reference sequence). CDR3 residues: CASSLSSGGPMVQFF. CDR3 bases: TGTGCCAGCAGTCTGAGCTCGGGGGGCCCCATGGTACAGTTCTTC.

V and J are TRBV4-1 and TRBJ2-2; no clear D gene. Germline lookup yields CDR1 MGHRA and CDR2 YSYEKL. Trimming shortened V by 1 base and J by 0 bases, and 9 bases separated the two germline ends. This CDR3 contains 16 residues. The CDR3 bases are TGCGCCAGCAGCCAAGGTCCCAGTTCGAACACCGGGGAGCTGTTTTTT. Its protein is CASSQGPSSNTGELFF.

The rearrangement links TRBV4-2 to TRBJ1-2; no firm D call. There are 15 residues in the CDR3. Germline lookup yields CDR1 LGHNA and CDR2 YNFKEQ. Trimming pared 0 bases from V and 4 bases from J, leaving 12 bases between. The CDR3 region has the DNA TGTGCCAGCAGCCAAGATTCAGGCACGACCTATGGCTACACCTTC. This codes for CASSQDSGTTYGYTF.